This TCR beta chain derives from a study of shared clonotypes between healthy human individuals. Study-level findings and limits: Naive CD4 clonotypes were shared across a few donors at roughly 5%.

Data came from immunoSEQ multiplex PCR; TCRdb stores just in-frame clones and leaves some out. The sample shows roughly 2.1 million clones, 93% of them seen only once. The CDR3 loop spans 15 amino acids. Germline assignment: CDR1 MDHEN and CDR2 SYDVKM. V lost 1 base to trimming and J lost 2 bases, with 11 bases between them. Naive-designated CD8 cells lacked CD45RO, were positively enriched for CCR7, and omitted terminally differentiated effector memory CD45RA+ cells. In regard to this clone: The antigen is unknown.

This TCR derives from a man between 18 and 35 years old in good health. Some clones in this sample may be carry-over from other donors' samples. Sample: naive CD8+ T cells from PBMCs. The chain carries TRBV28 and TRBJ2-5; D possibly corresponds to TRBD1 (5 bases). For the CDR3, the DNA is TGTGCCAGCAGTTTATATTCTGGGGCACAAGAGACCCAGTACTTC. Translated, it gives CASSLYSGAQETQYF.